Listed here are 18 T cell receptor beta chains from one sample, sequenced in a study of shared clonotypes between healthy human individuals. TCRdb's table, derived via immunoSEQ multiplex PCR, lists solely in-frame clones and lacks some. The data hold about 1 million clones, with 65% to 75% observed a single time. The sequencing sample was made of memory CD4+ T cells sorted from blood. Subset reported: CD45RA-negative fraction. These receptors originate from a man aged 18 to 30 in good health.

The genes are TRBV28 and TRBJ1-6; the D gene is possibly TRBD1 (5 bases). CDR1 and CDR2 (germline): MDHEN, SYDVKM. This CDR3 spans 16 amino acids. The V end lost 2 bases, the J end lost 13 bases, and 21 bases lay between the germline ends. CDR3: CASSLGAVAVESPLHF. The CDR3 DNA is TGTGCCAGCAGTTTAGGGGCAGTAGCGGTTGAGTCGCCCCTCCACTTT. The variable domain in full, completed from reference TRBV28 and TRBJ1-6, reads DVKVTQSSRYLVKRTGEKVFLECVQDMDHENMFWYRQDPGLGLRLIYFSYDVKMKEKGDIPEGYSVSREKKERFSLILESASTNQTSMYLCASSLGAVAVESPLHFGNGTRLTVT.

This clone appeared a few times. The chain joins TRBV11-2 to TRBJ2-7; TRBD1 aligns across 7 bases. Looked up from germline, CDR1 is SGHAT and CDR2 is FQNNGV. After removal of 5 bases from V and 3 bases from J, the junction contained 7 bases not matched to a gene. The CDR3 is 14 amino acids. In nucleotides, the CDR3 is TGTGCCAGCAGCATCGGGACAGCAAACTACGAGCAGTACTTC. Its protein product is CASSIGTANYEQYF. The whole variable domain, filled in from reference TRBV11-2 and TRBJ2-7, reads EAGVAQSPRYKIIEKRQSVAFWCNPISGHATLYWYQQILGQGPKLLIQFQNNGVVDDSQLPKDRFSAERLKGVDSTLKIQPAKLEDSAVYLCASSIGTANYEQYFGPGTRLTVT.

The genes are TRBV10-1 and TRBJ1-5; 7 nucleotides align to TRBD1. V shed 3 bases, J shed 0 bases, and the junction held 11 bases outside the gene matches. The CDR3 is made up of 18 amino acids. CDR1 is WNHNN and CDR2 is SYGVQD in the germline V gene (reference sequence). The CDR3 is CASSDIWDSIHSNQPQHF. CDR3 nucleotides: TGCGCCAGCAGTGACATTTGGGACAGTATTCATAGCAATCAGCCCCAGCATTTT.

This chain joins TRBV5-8 and TRBJ1-1; 7 positions agree with TRBD1. V shed 2 bases, J shed 5 bases, and the junction held 6 bases outside the gene matches. Germline CDR1 is SGHTS and CDR2 is YDEGEE. This CDR3 region has 14 residues. CDR3 loop: CASSFDRAGTEAFF. CDR3 DNA: TGTGCCAGCAGCTTCGACAGGGCCGGGACTGAAGCTTTCTTT.

The chain combines TRBV7-9 with TRBJ1-6; a possible D gene is TRBD1 (5 bases). The CDR3 sequence is 14 residues long. Germline loops: CDR1 SEHNR, CDR2 FQNEAQ (reference sequence). The ends were cut back, 7 bases at V and 9 bases at J, with 16 bases in the middle. CDR3 loop: CASTQEGVGSPLHF. CDR3 in DNA: TGTGCCAGCACCCAGGAAGGGGTAGGTTCACCCCTCCACTTT.

The V call is TRBV28, the J call TRBJ2-1; 7 nucleotides agree with TRBD2. Germline values: CDR1 MDHEN, CDR2 SYDVKM. J was trimmed by 5 bases and V by 8 bases; bases with no gene match: 12. The CDR3 loop spans 15 amino acids. CDR3 bases: TGTGCCAGCCCCTCTCCTAGCGGAGACCACAATGAGCAGTTCTTC. Translated: CASPSPSGDHNEQFF.

V and J are TRBV7-9 and TRBJ2-1; 8 bases line up with TRBD2. The J segment lost 1 base and the V segment lost 6 bases, leaving 14 bases of the junction unmatched. CDR1 and CDR2 (germline): SEHNR, FQNEAQ (reference sequence). CDR3 size: 18 residues. The CDR3 coding sequence is TGTGCCAGCAGTCTAGAGGGATCGGGCGGGAGGTCCTACAATGAGCAGTTCTTC. The encoded protein is CASSLEGSGGRSYNEQFF. The full variable domain, in which reference TRBV7-9 and TRBJ2-1 provide the parts outside the CDR3, is DTGVSQNPRHKITKRGQNVTFRCDPISEHNRLYWYRQTLGQGPEFLTYFQNEAQLEKSRLLSDRFSAERPKGSFSTLEIQRTEQGDSAMYLCASSLEGSGGRSYNEQFFGPGTRLTVL.

The chain carries TRBV30 and TRBJ2-1; a possible D gene is TRBD2 (5 bases). Germline assignment: CDR1 GTSNPN and CDR2 SVGIG (reference sequence). The CDR3 sequence is 14 residues long. V lost 2 bases and J lost 5, with 13 bases in between. The CDR3 sequence is CAWSYRTGNNEQFF. CDR3 in DNA: TGTGCCTGGAGTTACCGGACTGGAAACAATGAGCAGTTCTTC.

This clone was observed a few times. The V gene is TRBV2, the J gene TRBJ1-1; 9 bases align to TRBD1. This CDR3 spans 14 amino acids. The germline V gene encodes CDR1 SNHLY and CDR2 FYNNEI. With V trimmed by 6 bases and J by 7 bases, 9 bases remained unmatched. CDR3 sequence (DNA): TGTGCCAGCAGGGGGGACAGGGTTCTGGGTGAAGCTTTCTTT. It translates to CASRGDRVLGEAFF.

The chain couples TRBV6-1 to TRBJ1-5; D is unclear. The germline V and J ends were trimmed by 2 bases and 7 bases, with 9 bases remaining between them. This CDR3 region has 13 residues. Germline lookup yields CDR1 MNHNS and CDR2 SASEGT. The CDR3 DNA follows: TGTGCCAGCAGTGAAATTGTGCGACAGCCCCAGCATTTT. Amino acid sequence: CASSEIVRQPQHF.

The J gene is TRBJ2-2, the V gene TRBV7-3, with D perhaps assigned TRBD1 or TRBD2 (5 bases each). V gave up 5 bases and J gave up 4 bases, with 14 bases separating them. CDR3 length: 15 residues. CDR1 SGHTA and CDR2 FQGTGA come from the germline V gene. For the CDR3, the DNA is TGTGCCAGCAGCCCAGGGACCTGGGTCACCGGGGAGCTGTTTTTT. Its translation: CASSPGTWVTGELFF.

This clone was found a few times. The chain joins TRBV4-2 to TRBJ2-2; 7 bases align to TRBD2. J was trimmed by 3 bases and V by 1 base; bases with no gene match: 5. Germline CDR1 LGHNA, CDR2 YNFKEQ. The CDR3 loop spans 16 amino acids. The CDR3 reads CASSQGLAEYTGELFF. The CDR3 DNA reads as TGTGCCAGCAGCCAAGGTCTAGCGGAATACACCGGGGAGCTGTTTTTT.

This clone was recorded once. V usage is TRBV10-3 and J usage is TRBJ1-3; tentative D call: TRBD1 (5 bases). The CDR3 contains 15 residues. Germline V gene lookup returns CDR1 ENHRY and CDR2 SYGVKD. Trimming removed 8 bases at V and 0 bases at J, with 14 bases between. The CDR3 bases are TGTGCCATCCGGCCCGGGGCCAACTCTGGAAACACCATATATTTT. Translating gives CAIRPGANSGNTIYF.

This clone was recorded only once. A much bigger clone sits one base away, suggesting this may be a read error. The chain recombines TRBV7-9 with TRBJ1-3; D gene uncertain. The germline V and J ends were trimmed by 3 bases and 4 bases, with 4 bases remaining between them. Germline V gene data show CDR1 as SEHNR and CDR2 as FQNEAQ (reference sequence). The CDR3 contains 12 residues. In nucleotides, the CDR3 is TGTGCCAGCAGCTTTGACGGAAACACCATATATTTT. Its protein product is CASSFDGNTIYF.

J is TRBJ2-2 and V is TRBV18; D possibly corresponds to TRBD1 (5 bases). The germline V and J ends were trimmed by 5 bases and 2 bases, with 12 bases remaining between them. The V gene's germline CDR1 is KGHSH and CDR2 LQKENI. The CDR3 consists of 15 residues. CDR3: CASSSDSPNTGELFF. CDR3 DNA sequence: TGTGCCAGCTCATCCGACAGCCCTAACACCGGGGAGCTGTTTTTT.

This chain joins TRBV7-9 and TRBJ2-7; 7 nucleotides line up with TRBD1. J lost 5 bases, V lost 5 bases, and 9 bases had no gene match. The CDR3 spans 14 residues. Germline V gene sequence: CDR1 SEHNR, CDR2 FQNEAQ (reference sequence). The CDR3 bases are TGTGCCAGCAGCCCGACAGGGTTAGTGCACGAGCAGTACTTC. Translating gives CASSPTGLVHEQYF. Together with reference TRBV7-9 and TRBJ2-7, the CDR3 gives the full variable domain: DTGVSQNPRHKITKRGQNVTFRCDPISEHNRLYWYRQTLGQGPEFLTYFQNEAQLEKSRLLSDRFSAERPKGSFSTLEIQRTEQGDSAMYLCASSPTGLVHEQYFGPGTRLTVT.

Of note for this clone: Distinct nucleotide sequences in the sample also encode this CDR3. The V and J genes are TRBV18 and TRBJ2-7, with D maybe TRBD1 (7 bases). V lost 3 bases, J lost 6 bases, and 12 bases lay in between. The CDR3 is 13 residues long. Looked up from germline, CDR1 is KGHSH and CDR2 is LQKENI. CDR3 coding DNA: TGTGCCAGCTCACCCAACCAGGGGGGCGAGCAGTACTTC. It codes for CASSPNQGGEQYF. Full variable domain (rest looked up from reference TRBV18 and TRBJ2-7): NAGVMQNPRHLVRRRGQEARLRCSPMKGHSHVYWYRQLPEEGLKFMVYLQKENIIDESGMPKERFSAEFPKEGPSILRIQQVVRGDSAAYFCASSPNQGGEQYFGPGTRLTVT.

The V and J genes are TRBV30 and TRBJ1-1; D gene uncertain. This CDR3 spans 12 amino acids. Trimming left V 3 bases short and J 2 bases short, with 7 bases between. Germline V CDR1 and CDR2: GTSNPN, SVGIG (reference sequence). The CDR3, as DNA: TGTGCCTGGAGCATGCCAAACACTGAAGCTTTCTTT. Amino acid sequence: CAWSMPNTEAFF.